This is a list of T cell receptor beta chains from one sample in a study of T cell responses to AZD1222 COVID-19 vaccine. Using immunoSEQ multiplex PCR, the repertoire was profiled, and TCRdb retains in-frame clones only, with some absent. The sample has some 130,000 clones, roughly nine tenths seen once; the top ten hold about 9.5%. Source: peripheral blood, taken 28 days after the second AZD1222 dose. These receptors all come from an adult who received the AZD1222 COVID-19 vaccine. Each CDR3 is given with its conserved first and last residue. The D gene is left open where the match is weak. Expanded clones get a size class; other rows say once, few or many, or leave the size out.

cdr3_aa	clone_size	v_call	d_call	j_call
CASSDELARVGEQYF	.	TRBV10-2	.	TRBJ2-7
CASSTGSNQPQHF	.	TRBV12-3/TRBV12-4	.	TRBJ1-5
CASSQGMTSGATDTQYF	.	TRBV4-3	TRBD2	TRBJ2-3
CAWSAGTNYEQYF	once	TRBV30	TRBD2	TRBJ2-7
CASSQNQRTKGFF	.	TRBV12-3/TRBV12-4	.	TRBJ2-1
CASSSGIMNTEAFF	.	TRBV5-1	.	TRBJ1-1
CASSPLGVLQETQYF	.	TRBV7-3	.	TRBJ2-5
CASSLGTGGETQYF	few	TRBV11-2	TRBD1	TRBJ2-5
CASSIDRDPYYGYTF	.	TRBV7-2	TRBD1	TRBJ1-2
CASSFRQESYEQYF	.	TRBV6-5	.	TRBJ2-7
CASSYSIRGNWATQYF	.	TRBV6-5	.	TRBJ2-3
CAISENRGSYGYTF	.	TRBV10-3	TRBD1	TRBJ1-2
CASSERGQWTGELFF	.	TRBV9	TRBD1	TRBJ2-2
CASRPRGESPLHF	.	TRBV12-3/TRBV12-4	.	TRBJ1-6
CASSILGGSDDGYTF	.	TRBV19	.	TRBJ1-2
CASGLVEGNTEAFF	.	TRBV12-5	.	TRBJ1-1
CASSLERFSDTIYF	.	TRBV7-2	.	TRBJ1-3
CASRPRRGRGTGELFF	.	TRBV7-2	.	TRBJ2-2
CASSSGQKRHGQYF	.	TRBV6-5	.	TRBJ2-7
CASSLGQGDYGYTF	.	TRBV3-1/TRBV3-2	TRBD1	TRBJ1-2
CASSRQYNEQFF	.	TRBV5-8	.	TRBJ2-1
CASTLTGLATYEQYF	few	TRBV6-5	TRBD2	TRBJ2-7
CASSRKQGQPQHF	once	TRBV7-8	TRBD1	TRBJ1-5
CASSLLTESLAKNIQYF	.	TRBV5-5	.	TRBJ2-4
CASSVGARTEAFF	.	TRBV9	.	TRBJ1-1
CASSRTPGQGDEAFF	.	TRBV7-9	TRBD1	TRBJ1-1
CASSLQGRTEAFF	.	TRBV6-5	.	TRBJ1-1
CAWSFPGANNEQFF	.	TRBV30	.	TRBJ2-1
CASSQQGNYGYTF	.	TRBV3-1/TRBV3-2	.	TRBJ1-2
CASSYLPGRGYTF	few	TRBV6-2/TRBV6-3	.	TRBJ1-2
CASSVGLAGKDEQFF	once	TRBV7-7	TRBD2	TRBJ2-1
CASSYRETAYEQYF	.	TRBV6-5	.	TRBJ2-7
CASTPRLGSEQFF	.	TRBV6-2/TRBV6-3	.	TRBJ2-1
CASSSTGSPHLHF	.	TRBV5-6	.	TRBJ1-6
CAWSSLGGTGVEQYF	.	TRBV30	TRBD1	TRBJ2-7